This T cell receptor beta chain comes out of a study of patients and donors after allogeneic stem cell transplantation. This clonotype showed up just a few times. CDR1 MDHEN and CDR2 SYDVKM come from the germline V gene. The germline V and J ends were trimmed by 9 bases and 10 bases, with 21 bases remaining between them. This CDR3 spans 13 amino acids. From the RT-PCR reads, TCRdb called clonotypes with MiXCR, one entry per CDR3 protein. This sample has about 25,000 distinct CDR3 sequences; over 7% occur once, and the top ten carry around 50%. The chain employs TRBV28 and TRBJ2-5; unclear D gene. This clonotype was sampled from a human donor who was either an allogeneic HSCT recipient or a stem cell or donor lymphocyte infusion donor (not recorded which). It is not recorded whose cells these are; they may come from a transplant donor. What was sequenced was blood, either unsorted or a sorted T cell fraction (not recorded which). The CDR3 spells CASLLNIVPNQYF. The CDR3, as DNA: TGTGCCAGTTTGCTAAATATAGTCCCGAACCAGTACTTC. Variable domain in full (rest from reference TRBV28 and TRBJ2-5): DVKVTQSSRYLVKRTGEKVFLECVQDMDHENMFWYRQDPGLGLRLIYFSYDVKMKEKGDIPEGYSVSREKKERFSLILESASTNQTSMYLCASLLNIVPNQYFGPGTRLLVL.